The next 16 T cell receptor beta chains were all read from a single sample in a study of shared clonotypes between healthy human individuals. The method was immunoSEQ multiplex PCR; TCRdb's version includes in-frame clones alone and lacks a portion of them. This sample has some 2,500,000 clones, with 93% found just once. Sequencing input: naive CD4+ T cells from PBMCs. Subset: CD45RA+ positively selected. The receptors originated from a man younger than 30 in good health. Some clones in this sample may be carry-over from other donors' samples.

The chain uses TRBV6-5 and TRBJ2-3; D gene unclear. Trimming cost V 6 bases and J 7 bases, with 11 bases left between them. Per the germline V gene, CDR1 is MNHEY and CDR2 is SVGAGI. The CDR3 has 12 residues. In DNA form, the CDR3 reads TGTGCCAGCAGCCAGACTGGCTATACGCAGTATTTT. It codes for CASSQTGYTQYF.

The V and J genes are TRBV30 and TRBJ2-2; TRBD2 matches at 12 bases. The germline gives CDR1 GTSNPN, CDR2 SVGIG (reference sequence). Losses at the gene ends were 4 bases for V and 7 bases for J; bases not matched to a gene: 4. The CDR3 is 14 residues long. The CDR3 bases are TGTGCCTGGATGCCTAGCGGGAGGGTCGGGGAGCTGTTTTTT. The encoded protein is CAWMPSGRVGELFF.

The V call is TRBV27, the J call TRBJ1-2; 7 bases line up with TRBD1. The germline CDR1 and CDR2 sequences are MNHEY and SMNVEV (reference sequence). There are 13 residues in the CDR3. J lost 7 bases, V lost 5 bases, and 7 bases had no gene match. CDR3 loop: CASSDRQGSGYTF. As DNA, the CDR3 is TGTGCCAGCAGTGACAGACAGGGATCTGGCTACACCTTC.

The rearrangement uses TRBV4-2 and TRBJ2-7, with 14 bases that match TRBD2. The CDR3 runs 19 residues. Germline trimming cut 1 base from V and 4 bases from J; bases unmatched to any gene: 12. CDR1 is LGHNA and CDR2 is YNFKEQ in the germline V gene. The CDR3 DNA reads TGTGCCAGCAGCCAAGGTCAGCGACTAGCGGGAGGGCCCCCTTACGAGCAGTACTTC. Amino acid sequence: CASSQGQRLAGGPPYEQYF.

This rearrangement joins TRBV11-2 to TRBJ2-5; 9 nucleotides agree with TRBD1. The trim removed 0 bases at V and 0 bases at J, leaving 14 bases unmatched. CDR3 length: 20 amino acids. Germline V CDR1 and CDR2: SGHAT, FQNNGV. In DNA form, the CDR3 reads TGTGCCAGCAGCTTAGATCGGGGAGGTTGGGACAGGGAGGACCAAGAGACCCAGTACTTC. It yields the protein CASSLDRGGWDREDQETQYF. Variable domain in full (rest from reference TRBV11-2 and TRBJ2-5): EAGVAQSPRYKIIEKRQSVAFWCNPISGHATLYWYQQILGQGPKLLIQFQNNGVVDDSQLPKDRFSAERLKGVDSTLKIQPAKLEDSAVYLCASSLDRGGWDREDQETQYFGPGTRLLVL.

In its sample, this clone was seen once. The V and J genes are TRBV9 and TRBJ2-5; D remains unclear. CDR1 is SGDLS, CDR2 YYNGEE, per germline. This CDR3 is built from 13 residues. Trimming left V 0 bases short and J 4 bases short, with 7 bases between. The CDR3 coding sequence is TGTGCCAGCAGCGTAGGGTGGGGAGAGACCCAGTACTTC. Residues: CASSVGWGETQYF.

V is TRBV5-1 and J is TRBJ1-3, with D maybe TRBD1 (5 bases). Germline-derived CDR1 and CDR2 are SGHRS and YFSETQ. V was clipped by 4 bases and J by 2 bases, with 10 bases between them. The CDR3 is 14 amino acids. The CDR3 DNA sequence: TGCGCCAGCAGCCAAGCGGGGCCTGGAAACACCATATATTTT. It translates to CASSQAGPGNTIYF.

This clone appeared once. CDR3 region: CASTHGTQGYNEQFF. In nucleotides, the CDR3 is TGTGCCAGCACGCACGGGACTCAAGGATACAATGAGCAGTTCTTC. J is TRBJ2-1 and V is TRBV7-9; the D gene is possibly TRBD2 (6 bases). This CDR3 region has 15 residues. The V gene's germline CDR1 is SEHNR and CDR2 FQNEAQ (reference sequence). Trimming left V 7 bases short and J 4 bases short, with 17 bases between.

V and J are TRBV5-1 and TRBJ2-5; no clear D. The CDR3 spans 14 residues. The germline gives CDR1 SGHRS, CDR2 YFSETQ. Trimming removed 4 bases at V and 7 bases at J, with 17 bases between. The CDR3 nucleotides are TGCGCCAGCAGCCCGGACGCACAAAAGGGGACCCAGTACTTC. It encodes CASSPDAQKGTQYF.

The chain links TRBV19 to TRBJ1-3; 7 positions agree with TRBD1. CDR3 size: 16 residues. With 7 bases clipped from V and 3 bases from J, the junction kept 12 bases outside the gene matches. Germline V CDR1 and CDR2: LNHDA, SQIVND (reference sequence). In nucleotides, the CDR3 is TGTGCCAGTACCAAAGGCCGGGACAGCGTTGGAAACACCATATATTTT. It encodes CASTKGRDSVGNTIYF. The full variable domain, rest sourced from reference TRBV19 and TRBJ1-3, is DGGITQSPKYLFRKEGQNVTLSCEQNLNHDAMYWYRQDPGQGLRLIYYSQIVNDFQKGDIAEGYSVSREKKESFPLTVTSAQKNPTAFYLCASTKGRDSVGNTIYFGEGSWLTVV.

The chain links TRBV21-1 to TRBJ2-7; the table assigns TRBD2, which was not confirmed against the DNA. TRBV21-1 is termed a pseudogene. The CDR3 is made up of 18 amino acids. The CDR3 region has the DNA TGTGCCAGCAGCAAAGCCCTGCGGCTAGCGGGATTCCGTCCCGAGCAGTACTTC. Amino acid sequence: CASSKALRLAGFRPEQYF.

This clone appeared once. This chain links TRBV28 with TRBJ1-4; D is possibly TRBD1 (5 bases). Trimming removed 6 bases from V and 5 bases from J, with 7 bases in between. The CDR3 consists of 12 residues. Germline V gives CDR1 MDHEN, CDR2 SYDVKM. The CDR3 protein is CASRWGNEKLFF. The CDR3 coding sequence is TGTGCCAGCAGATGGGGGAATGAAAAACTGTTTTTT.

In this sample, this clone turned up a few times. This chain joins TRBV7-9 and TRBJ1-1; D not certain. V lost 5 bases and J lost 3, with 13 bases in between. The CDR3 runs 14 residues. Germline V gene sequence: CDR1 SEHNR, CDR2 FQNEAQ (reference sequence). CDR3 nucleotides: TGTGCCAGCAGCCTAACACTTGGGGACACTGAAGCTTTCTTT. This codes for CASSLTLGDTEAFF.

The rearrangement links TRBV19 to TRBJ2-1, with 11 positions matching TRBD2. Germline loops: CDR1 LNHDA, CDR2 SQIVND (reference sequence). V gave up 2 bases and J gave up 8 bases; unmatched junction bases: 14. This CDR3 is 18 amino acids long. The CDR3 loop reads CASSIWGLPSGRFYEQFF. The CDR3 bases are TGTGCCAGTAGTATATGGGGCCTCCCTAGCGGGAGGTTCTATGAGCAGTTCTTC.

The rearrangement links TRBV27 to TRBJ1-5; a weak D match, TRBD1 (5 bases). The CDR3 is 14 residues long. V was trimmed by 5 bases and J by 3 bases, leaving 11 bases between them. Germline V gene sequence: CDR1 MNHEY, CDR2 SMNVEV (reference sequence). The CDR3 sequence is CASSRDRDNQPQHF. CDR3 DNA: TGTGCCAGCAGTAGAGACAGAGACAATCAGCCCCAGCATTTT.

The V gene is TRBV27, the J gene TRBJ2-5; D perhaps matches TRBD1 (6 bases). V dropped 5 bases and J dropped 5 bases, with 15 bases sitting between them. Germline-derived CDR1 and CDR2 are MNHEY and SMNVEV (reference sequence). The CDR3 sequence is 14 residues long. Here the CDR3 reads CASSPLQGQETQYF. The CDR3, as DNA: TGTGCCAGCAGTCCACTCCAGGGGCAGGAGACCCAGTACTTC.